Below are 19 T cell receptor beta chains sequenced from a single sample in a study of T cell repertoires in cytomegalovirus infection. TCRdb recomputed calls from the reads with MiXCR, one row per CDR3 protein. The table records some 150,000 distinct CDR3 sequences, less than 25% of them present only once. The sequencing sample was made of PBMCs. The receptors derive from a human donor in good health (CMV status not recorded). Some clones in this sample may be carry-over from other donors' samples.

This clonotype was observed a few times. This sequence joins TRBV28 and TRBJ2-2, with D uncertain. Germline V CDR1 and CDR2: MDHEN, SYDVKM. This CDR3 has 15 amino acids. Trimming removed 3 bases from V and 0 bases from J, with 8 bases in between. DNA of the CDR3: TGTGCCAGCAGTTTTGACGGCTCGAACACCGGGGAGCTGTTTTTT. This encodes CASSFDGSNTGELFF. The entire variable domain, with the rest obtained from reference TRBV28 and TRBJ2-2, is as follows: DVKVTQSSRYLVKRTGEKVFLECVQDMDHENMFWYRQDPGLGLRLIYFSYDVKMKEKGDIPEGYSVSREKKERFSLILESASTNQTSMYLCASSFDGSNTGELFFGEGSRLTVL.

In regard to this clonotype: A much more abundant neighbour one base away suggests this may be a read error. The CDR3 sequence is CARSFDSDTDTQYF. Written as DNA, the CDR3 is TGTGCCCGCAGCTTCGATTCCGACACAGATACGCAGTATTTT. The rearrangement uses TRBV7-3 and TRBJ2-3, with unresolved D. The CDR3 covers 14 residues. CDR1 is SGHTA, CDR2 FQGTGA, per germline.

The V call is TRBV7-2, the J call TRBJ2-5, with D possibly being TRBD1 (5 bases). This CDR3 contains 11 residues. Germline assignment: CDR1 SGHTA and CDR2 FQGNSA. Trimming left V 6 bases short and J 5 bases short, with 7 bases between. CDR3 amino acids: CASRSGETQYF. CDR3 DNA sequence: TGTGCCAGCAGATCAGGGGAGACCCAGTACTTC.

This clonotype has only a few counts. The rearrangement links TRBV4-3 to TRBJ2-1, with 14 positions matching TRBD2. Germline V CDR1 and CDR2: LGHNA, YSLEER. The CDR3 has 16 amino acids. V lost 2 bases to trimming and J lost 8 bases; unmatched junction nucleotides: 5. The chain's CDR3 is CASSQSTSGRAYEQFF. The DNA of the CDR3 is TGCGCCAGCAGCCAATCGACTAGCGGGAGGGCCTATGAGCAGTTCTTC.

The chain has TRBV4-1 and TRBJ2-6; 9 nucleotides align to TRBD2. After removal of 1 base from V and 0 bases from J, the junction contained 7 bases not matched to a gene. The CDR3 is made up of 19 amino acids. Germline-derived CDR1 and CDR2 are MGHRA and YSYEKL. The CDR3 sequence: CASSQGGRGGASGANVLTF. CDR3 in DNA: TGCGCCAGCAGCCAAGGTGGACGCGGGGGGGCCTCTGGGGCCAACGTCCTGACTTTC.

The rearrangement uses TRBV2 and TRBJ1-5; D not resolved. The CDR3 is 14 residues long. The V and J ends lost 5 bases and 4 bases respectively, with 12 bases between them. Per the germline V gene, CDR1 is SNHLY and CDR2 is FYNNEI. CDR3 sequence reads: CASSWGNQNQPQHF. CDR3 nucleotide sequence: TGTGCCAGCAGTTGGGGTAACCAAAATCAGCCCCAGCATTTT.

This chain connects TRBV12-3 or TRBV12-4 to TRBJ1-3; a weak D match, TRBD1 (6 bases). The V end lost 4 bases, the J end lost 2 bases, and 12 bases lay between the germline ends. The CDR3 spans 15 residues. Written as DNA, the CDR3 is TGTGCCAGCAGTTCCACAGGGTTGGCTGGAAACACCATATATTTT. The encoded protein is CASSSTGLAGNTIYF.

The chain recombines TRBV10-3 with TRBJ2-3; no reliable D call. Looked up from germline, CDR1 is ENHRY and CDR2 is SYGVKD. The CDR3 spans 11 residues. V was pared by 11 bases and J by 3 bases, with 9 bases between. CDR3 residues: CAVLNTDTQYF. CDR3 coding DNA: TGTGCCGTTCTCAATACAGATACGCAGTATTTT.

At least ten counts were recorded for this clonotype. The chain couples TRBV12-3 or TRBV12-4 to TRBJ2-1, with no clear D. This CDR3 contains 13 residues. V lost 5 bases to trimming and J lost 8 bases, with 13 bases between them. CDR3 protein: CASSIRSWDEQFF. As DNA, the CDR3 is TGTGCCAGCAGTATAAGGAGTTGGGATGAGCAGTTCTTC.

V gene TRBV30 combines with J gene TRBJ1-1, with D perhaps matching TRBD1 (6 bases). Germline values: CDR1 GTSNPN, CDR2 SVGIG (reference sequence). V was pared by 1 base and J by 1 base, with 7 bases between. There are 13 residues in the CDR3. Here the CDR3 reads CAWSETGNTEAFF. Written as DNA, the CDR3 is TGTGCCTGGAGTGAGACAGGGAACACTGAAGCTTTCTTT.

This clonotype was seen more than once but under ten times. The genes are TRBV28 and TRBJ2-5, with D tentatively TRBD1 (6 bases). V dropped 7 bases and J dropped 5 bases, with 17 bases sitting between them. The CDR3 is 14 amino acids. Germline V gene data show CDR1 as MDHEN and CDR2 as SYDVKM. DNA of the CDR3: TGTGCCAGCACAACCTCCTACAGGGCTGAGACCCAGTACTTC. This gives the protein CASTTSYRAETQYF. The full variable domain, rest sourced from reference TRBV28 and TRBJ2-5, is DVKVTQSSRYLVKRTGEKVFLECVQDMDHENMFWYRQDPGLGLRLIYFSYDVKMKEKGDIPEGYSVSREKKERFSLILESASTNQTSMYLCASTTSYRAETQYFGPGTRLLVL.

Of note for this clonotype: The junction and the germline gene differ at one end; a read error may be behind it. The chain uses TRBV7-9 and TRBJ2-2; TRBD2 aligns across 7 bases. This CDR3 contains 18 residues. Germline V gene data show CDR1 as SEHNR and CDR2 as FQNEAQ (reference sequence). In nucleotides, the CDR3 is TGTGCCAGCAGCACCTCCTCGGGACTATCTACGGACACCGGGGTGCTGTTTTTT. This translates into CASSTSSGLSTDTGVLFF.

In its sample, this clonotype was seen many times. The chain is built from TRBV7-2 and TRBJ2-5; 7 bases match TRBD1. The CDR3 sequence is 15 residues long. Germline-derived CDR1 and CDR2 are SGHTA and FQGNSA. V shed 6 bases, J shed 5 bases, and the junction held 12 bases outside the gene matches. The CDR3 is CASSPDRFSTETQYF. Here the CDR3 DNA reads TGTGCCAGCAGTCCGGACAGGTTTTCGACCGAGACCCAGTACTTC. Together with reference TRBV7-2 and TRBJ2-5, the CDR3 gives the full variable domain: GAGVSQSPSNKVTEKGKDVELRCDPISGHTALYWYRQSLGQGLEFLIYFQGNSAPDKSGLPSDRFSAERTGGSVSTLTIQRTQQEDSAVYLCASSPDRFSTETQYFGPGTRLLVL.

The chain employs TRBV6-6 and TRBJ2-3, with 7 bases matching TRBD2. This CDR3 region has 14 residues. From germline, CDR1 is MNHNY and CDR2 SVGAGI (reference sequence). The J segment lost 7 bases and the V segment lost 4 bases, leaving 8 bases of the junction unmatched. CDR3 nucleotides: TGTGCCAGCAGTTCCAGCCGACTAGCACATACGCAGTATTTT. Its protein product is CASSSSRLAHTQYF.

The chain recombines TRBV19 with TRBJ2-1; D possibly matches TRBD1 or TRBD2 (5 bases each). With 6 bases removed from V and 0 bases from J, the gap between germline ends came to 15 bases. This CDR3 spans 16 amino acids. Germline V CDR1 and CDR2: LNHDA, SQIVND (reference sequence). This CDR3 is CASRGAGGSSYNEQFF. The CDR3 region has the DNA TGTGCCAGTAGAGGGGCCGGAGGTAGCTCCTACAATGAGCAGTTCTTC.

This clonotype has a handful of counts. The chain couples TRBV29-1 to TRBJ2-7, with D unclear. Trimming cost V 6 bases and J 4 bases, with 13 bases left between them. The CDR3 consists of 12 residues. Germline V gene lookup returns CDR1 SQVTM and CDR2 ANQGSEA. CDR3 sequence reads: CSVVGQLYEQYF. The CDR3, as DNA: TGCAGCGTAGTGGGTCAGCTTTACGAGCAGTACTTC.

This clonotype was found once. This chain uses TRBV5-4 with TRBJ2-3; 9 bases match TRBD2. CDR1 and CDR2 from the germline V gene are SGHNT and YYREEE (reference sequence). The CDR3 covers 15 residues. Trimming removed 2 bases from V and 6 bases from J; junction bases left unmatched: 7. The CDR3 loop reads CASSLAGGPKDTQYF. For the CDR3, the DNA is TGTGCCAGCAGCTTAGCGGGAGGCCCGAAGGATACGCAGTATTTT.

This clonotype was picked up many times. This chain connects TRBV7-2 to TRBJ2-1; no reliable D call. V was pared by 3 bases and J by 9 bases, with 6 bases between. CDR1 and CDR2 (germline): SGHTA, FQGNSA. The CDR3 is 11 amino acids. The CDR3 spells CASSFLSEQFF. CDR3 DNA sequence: TGTGCCAGCAGCTTCCTATCTGAGCAGTTCTTC.

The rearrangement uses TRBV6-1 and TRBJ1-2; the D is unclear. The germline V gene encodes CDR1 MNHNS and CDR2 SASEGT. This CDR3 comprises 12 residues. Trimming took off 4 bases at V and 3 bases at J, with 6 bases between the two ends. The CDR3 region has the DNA TGTGCCAGCAGTGGACAACACTATGGCTACACCTTC. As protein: CASSGQHYGYTF.